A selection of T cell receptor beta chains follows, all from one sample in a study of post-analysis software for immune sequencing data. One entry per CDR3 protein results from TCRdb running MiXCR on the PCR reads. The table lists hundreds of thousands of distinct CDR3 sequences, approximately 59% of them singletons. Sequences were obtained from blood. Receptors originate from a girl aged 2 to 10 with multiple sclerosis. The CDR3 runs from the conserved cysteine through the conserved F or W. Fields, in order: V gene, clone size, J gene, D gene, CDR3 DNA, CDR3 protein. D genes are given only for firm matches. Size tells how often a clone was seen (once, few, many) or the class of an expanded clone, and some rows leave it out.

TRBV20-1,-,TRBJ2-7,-,TGCAGTGCTAGGCCTTCTCCTAATCTTTATTACGAGCAGTACTTC,CSARPSPNLYYEQYF
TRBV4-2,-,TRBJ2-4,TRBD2,TGTGCCAGCAGCCTCCCCAGAGCACTAGAAGCGGGGGCCAAAAACATTCAGTACTTC,CASSLPRALEAGAKNIQYF
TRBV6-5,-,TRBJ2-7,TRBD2,TGTGCCAGCAGGACCTCTGGCGGGAGTAAGGACTACGAGCAGTACTTC,CASRTSGGSKDYEQYF
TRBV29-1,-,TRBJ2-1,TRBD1,TGCAGCCTTAAGAGGGCAGGGGGCCACAATGAGCAGTTCTTC,CSLKRAGGHNEQFF
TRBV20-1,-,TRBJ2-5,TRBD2,TGCAGTGCTAGAGAACTAGCGGGGGGGAAGACCCAGTACTTC,CSARELAGGKTQYF
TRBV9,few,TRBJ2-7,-,TGTGCCAGCAGCTCGGGACTCTCCTACGAGCAGTACTTC,CASSSGLSYEQYF
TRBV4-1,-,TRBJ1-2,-,TGCGCCAGCAGCCAAGAAGACGTGAATGGCTACACCTTC,CASSQEDVNGYTF
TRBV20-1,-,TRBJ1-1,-,TGCAGTGCTAGAGATATGGGGGGTATGAACACTGAAGCTTTCTTT,CSARDMGGMNTEAFF
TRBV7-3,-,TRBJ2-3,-,TGTGCCAGCAGAGGACGGGGCGAAGATACGCAGTATTTT,CASRGRGEDTQYF
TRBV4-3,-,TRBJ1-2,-,TGCGCCAGCAGCACCACCTGGGACAAGTATGGCTACACCTTC,CASSTTWDKYGYTF
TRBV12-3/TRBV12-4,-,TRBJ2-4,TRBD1,TGTGCCAGCAGTTTAGACGGACAGGGCGGTGAGCAGTACTTC,CASSLDGQGGEQYF